The source of this TCR beta chain is a study of T cell therapy after organ transplantation. On the study more broadly: T cell doses, up to 6, came every 2 weeks; follow-up lasted less than 30 weeks. Findings and limits, study-wide: Both transferred clonotypes and endogenous ones absent from products apparently reconstituted. Post-therapy CD8 clonality change correlated inversely with pretherapy clonality.

Looked up from germline, CDR1 is SGHTA and CDR2 is FQGNSA. The CDR3 totals 19 residues. After removal of 5 bases from V and 4 bases from J, the junction contained 18 bases not matched to a gene. The protocol was immunoSEQ multiplex PCR, while the TCRdb copy is restricted to in-frame clones and leaves out a portion. The table lists 20,000 or so clones, about four fifths of them singletons. About this clone itself: Its antigen is as yet unknown.

Described time point: 4-8 weeks after completion of therapy. This TCR derives from a human patient who had received a solid organ transplant and had CMV disease. A subset of T cells may come from the graft donor. The genes are TRBV7-2 and TRBJ2-2, with 8 bases fitting TRBD2. The starting material was CD8+ T cells from blood, obtained after autologous CMV-specific T cell therapy. The CDR3 sequence is CASSQIPSREGVRTGELFF. In DNA, the CDR3 is TGTGCCAGCAGCCAAATCCCCTCTCGGGAGGGAGTTCGCACCGGGGAGCTGTTTTTT. Combining the CDR3 with reference TRBV7-2 and TRBJ2-2 gives the whole variable domain GAGVSQSPSNKVTEKGKDVELRCDPISGHTALYWYRQSLGQGLEFLIYFQGNSAPDKSGLPSDRFSAERTGGSVSTLTIQRTQQEDSAVYLCASSQIPSREGVRTGELFFGEGSRLTVL.